The source of this T cell receptor (beta chain) is a study of blood T cell repertoires in COVID-19. As for the study in general: There were acute and convalescent COVID-19 samples, and they came from the United States, Italy and Spain.

The CDR3 is 14 residues long. Germline CDR1 and CDR2: LNHDA and SQIVND (reference sequence). Trimming took 6 bases from V and 3 from J; bases not matched to a gene: 4. Repertoires were generated with immunoSEQ multiplex PCR, while TCRdb's copy carries only in-frame clones and drops some. The sample has about 220,000 clones, roughly 88% seen once. Participant-reported clinical history was the basis for cohort assignment. The receptor was isolated from a woman aged 40 to 50 with acute COVID-19. The specimen sequenced was PBMCs or T cells enriched from blood (not recorded which). The V and J genes are TRBV19 and TRBJ1-4; TRBD1 matches 7 bases. CDR3 nucleotides: TGTGCCAGTAGGATGACAGGGCCTAATGAAAAACTGTTTTTT. As protein: CASRMTGPNEKLFF.